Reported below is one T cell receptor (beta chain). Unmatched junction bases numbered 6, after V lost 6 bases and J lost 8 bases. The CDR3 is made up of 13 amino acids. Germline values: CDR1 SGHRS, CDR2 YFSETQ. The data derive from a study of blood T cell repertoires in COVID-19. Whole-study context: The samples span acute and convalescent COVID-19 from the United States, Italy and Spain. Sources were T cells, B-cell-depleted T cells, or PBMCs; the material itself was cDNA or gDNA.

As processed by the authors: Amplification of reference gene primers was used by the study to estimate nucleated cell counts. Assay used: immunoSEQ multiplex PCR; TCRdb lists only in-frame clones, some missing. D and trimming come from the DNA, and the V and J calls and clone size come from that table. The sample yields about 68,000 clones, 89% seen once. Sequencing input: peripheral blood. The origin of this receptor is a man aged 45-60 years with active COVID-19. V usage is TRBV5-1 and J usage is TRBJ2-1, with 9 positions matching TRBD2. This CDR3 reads CASTRGGLDEQFF. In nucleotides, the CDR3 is TGCGCCAGCACGCGGGGGGGCTTGGATGAGCAGTTCTTC.